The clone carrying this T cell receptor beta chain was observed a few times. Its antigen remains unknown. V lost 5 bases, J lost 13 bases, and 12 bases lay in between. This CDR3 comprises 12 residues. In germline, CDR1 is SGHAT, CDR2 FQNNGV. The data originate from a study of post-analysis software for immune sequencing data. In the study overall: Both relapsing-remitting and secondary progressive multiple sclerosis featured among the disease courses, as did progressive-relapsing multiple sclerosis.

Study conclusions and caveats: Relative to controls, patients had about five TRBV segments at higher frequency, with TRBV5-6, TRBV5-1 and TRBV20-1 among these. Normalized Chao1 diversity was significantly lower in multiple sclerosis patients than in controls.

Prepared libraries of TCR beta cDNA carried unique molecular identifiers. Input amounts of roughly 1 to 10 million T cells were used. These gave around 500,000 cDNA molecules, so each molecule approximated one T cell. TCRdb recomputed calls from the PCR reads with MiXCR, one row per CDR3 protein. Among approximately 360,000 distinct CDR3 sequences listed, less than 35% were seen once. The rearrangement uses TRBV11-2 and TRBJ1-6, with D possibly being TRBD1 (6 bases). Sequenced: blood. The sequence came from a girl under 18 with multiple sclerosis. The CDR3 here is CASSVYTGPLHF. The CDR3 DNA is TGTGCCAGCAGCGTATATACAGGGCCCCTCCACTTT.